One sample yielded the 14 T cell receptor beta chains listed below, sequenced in a study of T-cell memory formation after mild COVID-19. Each CDR3 protein is one row after TCRdb ran MiXCR on the 5' RACE reads. This table has about 400,000 distinct CDR3 sequences, around 22% appearing once. Input material: PBMCs or a T cell subset sorted from them (not recorded which). Receptors were obtained from an adult woman who had mild COVID-19 (a few samples of this study predate the infection). Cell type and time point are not known.

This clonotype has only a few counts. The CDR3 spells CASSHILIPGGKGDTQYF. As DNA, the CDR3 is TGTGCCAGCAGCCATATACTCATCCCAGGGGGCAAGGGGGATACGCAGTATTTT. The V and J genes are TRBV4-2 and TRBJ2-3; 8 bases align to TRBD1. Germline loops: CDR1 LGHNA, CDR2 YNFKEQ. The CDR3 length is 18 residues. J gave up 6 bases and V 3 bases, and 17 bases lay outside the gene matches.

This chain joins TRBV5-1 and TRBJ2-7; maybe TRBD1 (6 bases). V lost 2 bases, J lost 5 bases, and 23 bases lay in between. This CDR3 is built from 17 residues. Per germline, CDR1 SGHRS and CDR2 YFSETQ. CDR3 DNA: TGCGCCAGCAGCTTTACCCCCATGGCGTACAGGGTCAACGAGCAGTACTTC. Protein product: CASSFTPMAYRVNEQYF.

This chain uses TRBV6-1 with TRBJ2-7; 7 bases map to TRBD2. This CDR3 region has 18 residues. Germline V gene sequence: CDR1 MNHNS, CDR2 SASEGT. V lost 6 bases, J lost 3 bases, and 20 bases stayed unmatched. CDR3 bases: TGTGCCAGCAGGGTTTTTGGGATAGCGGGTCCCCCCTACTACGAGCAGTACTTC. It yields the protein CASRVFGIAGPPYYEQYF.

V usage is TRBV12-3 or TRBV12-4 and J usage is TRBJ1-2, with 7 bases that match TRBD1. The CDR3 loop spans 15 amino acids. The J segment lost 2 bases and the V segment lost 5 bases, leaving 8 bases of the junction unmatched. Here the CDR3 DNA reads TGTGCCAGCAGTCAACGGACAGGATCCAACTATGGCTACACCTTC. Translation gives CASSQRTGSNYGYTF.

The rearrangement links TRBV20-1 to TRBJ2-7; TRBD2 agrees at 14 bases. The CDR3 covers 14 residues. Unmatched junction bases numbered 5, after V lost 6 bases and J lost 4 bases. The germline gives CDR1 DFQATT, CDR2 SNEGSKA (reference sequence). CDR3 protein: CSARLAGGVYEQYF. For the CDR3, the DNA is TGCAGTGCGAGACTAGCGGGAGGGGTTTACGAGCAGTACTTC.

This clonotype was picked up a small number of times. This chain links TRBV7-9 with TRBJ2-3, with D perhaps matching TRBD2 (6 bases). CDR3 length equals 14 residues. CDR1 SEHNR and CDR2 FQNEAQ come from the germline V gene (reference sequence). V shed 6 bases and J shed 3 bases, with 13 bases lying between them. The CDR3 spells CASSQEGLTDTQYF. The CDR3 nucleotides read TGTGCCAGCAGTCAGGAGGGCTTGACAGATACGCAGTATTTT.

This clonotype was seen a few times. The V gene is TRBV5-1, the J gene TRBJ2-1; TRBD2 matches at 8 bases. CDR1 and CDR2 from the germline V gene are SGHRS and YFSETQ. The CDR3 is 14 amino acids. J gave up 7 bases and V 0 bases, and 3 bases lay outside the gene matches. DNA of the CDR3: TGCGCCAGCAGCTTGGTAGCGGGGAGTAATGAGCAGTTCTTC. This translates into CASSLVAGSNEQFF.

This rearrangement joins TRBV20-1 to TRBJ2-1; D unresolved. This CDR3 is 13 amino acids long. Germline values: CDR1 DFQATT, CDR2 SNEGSKA (reference sequence). V was clipped by 3 bases and J by 4 bases, with 10 bases between them. CDR3 sequence reads: CSASAPPYNEQFF. The CDR3 nucleotides read TGCAGTGCTAGCGCACCCCCGTACAATGAGCAGTTCTTC.

The chain joins TRBV24-1 to TRBJ2-5; D is unclear. V was cut by 3 bases and J by 7 bases, with 14 bases left in between. Germline CDR1 and CDR2: KGHDR and SFDVKD. This CDR3 is built from 14 residues. The CDR3 bases are TGTGCCACCAGTGATGCAACAGCAGGATCGACCCAGTACTTC. Translating gives CATSDATAGSTQYF.

The rearrangement links TRBV4-1 to TRBJ2-1, with unresolved D. The CDR3 has 11 amino acids. The germline gives CDR1 MGHRA, CDR2 YSYEKL. V lost 2 bases to trimming and J lost 9 bases, with 5 bases between them. The CDR3 DNA follows: TGCGCCAGCAGCCAAAGAAGTGAGCAGTTCTTC. Its translation is CASSQRSEQFF.

This chain joins TRBV20-1 and TRBJ2-7; D possibly corresponds to TRBD1 (5 bases). Trimming stripped 0 bases from V and 5 bases from J, with 11 bases between. CDR1 is DFQATT, CDR2 SNEGSKA, per germline (reference sequence). The CDR3 has 13 amino acids. The CDR3 nucleotides are TGCAGTGCTAGAGACAGGGTTAGCCACGAGCAGTACTTC. Its translation is CSARDRVSHEQYF.

V is TRBV2 and J is TRBJ1-5; D is unresolved. CDR1 and CDR2 (germline): SNHLY, FYNNEI. V was shortened by 8 bases and J by 4 bases, with 9 bases between the two germline ends. This CDR3 contains 12 residues. CDR3 sequence reads: CASRTRNQPQHF. Written as DNA, the CDR3 is TGTGCCAGCCGAACCCGGAATCAGCCCCAGCATTTT.

This clonotype has more than one count but fewer than ten. The chain is built from TRBV9 and TRBJ2-1, with 10 bases identical to TRBD1. Per the germline V gene, CDR1 is SGDLS and CDR2 is YYNGEE. V dropped 4 bases and J dropped 7; count of bases not matched to a gene: 11. CDR3 length: 16 amino acids. CDR3 bases: TGTGCCAGCAGCTCCCGGACAGGGGACAGGGGAAATGAGCAGTTCTTC. It translates to CASSSRTGDRGNEQFF.

The chain employs TRBV20-1 and TRBJ2-7, with 14 bases that match TRBD2. CDR1 and CDR2 from the germline V gene are DFQATT and SNEGSKA (reference sequence). The CDR3 contains 13 residues. Trimming removed 6 bases from V and 12 bases from J; junction bases left unmatched: 10. The CDR3 is CSAPGTSGGPTYF. The CDR3 bases are TGCAGTGCGCCCGGGACTAGCGGGGGCCCTACGTACTTC.